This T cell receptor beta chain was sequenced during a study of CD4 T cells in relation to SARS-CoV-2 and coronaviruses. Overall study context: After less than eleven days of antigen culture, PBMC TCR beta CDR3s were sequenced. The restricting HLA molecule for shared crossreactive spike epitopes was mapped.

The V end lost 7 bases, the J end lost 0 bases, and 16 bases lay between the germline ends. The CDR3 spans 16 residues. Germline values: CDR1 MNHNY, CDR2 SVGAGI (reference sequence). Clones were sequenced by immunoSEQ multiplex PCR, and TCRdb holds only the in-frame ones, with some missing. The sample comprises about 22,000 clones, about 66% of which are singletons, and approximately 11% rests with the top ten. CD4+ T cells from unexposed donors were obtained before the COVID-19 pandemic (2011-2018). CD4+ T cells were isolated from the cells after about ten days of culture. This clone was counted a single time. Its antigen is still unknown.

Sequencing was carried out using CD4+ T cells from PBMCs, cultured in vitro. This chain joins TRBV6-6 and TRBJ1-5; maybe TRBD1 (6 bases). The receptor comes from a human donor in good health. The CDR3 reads CASTLDSTYSNQPQHF. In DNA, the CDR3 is TGTGCCAGCACCCTGGACAGCACTTATAGCAATCAGCCCCAGCATTTT.